The 19 T cell receptor beta chains below were found in one sample sequenced in a study of cytomegalovirus exposure and HLA in healthy donors. TCRdb's copy holds only in-frame clones and misses some; the assay was immunoSEQ multiplex PCR. The sample consists of 150,000 to 200,000 clones, more than 75% of them appearing once. The sequencing sample was made of PBMCs. These receptors all come from a man aged 25-45 years in good health and CMV-seropositive.

The chain carries TRBV10-3 and TRBJ2-3, with 15 bases fitting TRBD2. CDR1 is ENHRY and CDR2 is SYGVKD in the germline V gene. The CDR3 sequence is 19 residues long. V gave up 4 bases and J gave up 5 bases; unmatched junction bases: 13. The CDR3 bases are TGTGCCATCAGTGGATCAATCCGGACTAGCGGGAGGGCCTTAGATACGCAGTATTTT. Protein product: CAISGSIRTSGRALDTQYF.

The chain is built from TRBV4-2 and TRBJ1-4; D gene uncertain. V dropped 4 bases and J dropped 0 bases, with 6 bases sitting between them. Germline assignment: CDR1 LGHNA and CDR2 YNFKEQ. The CDR3 length is 14 residues. The CDR3 protein is CASSPTATNEKLFF. CDR3 coding DNA: TGTGCCAGCAGCCCGACGGCAACTAATGAAAAACTGTTTTTT.

This clone appeared a few times. In DNA form, the CDR3 reads TGTGCCAGCAGCTTAGTTGGGGGAAAAGGCTACACCTTC. Encoded protein: CASSLVGGKGYTF. The V gene is TRBV11-3, the J gene TRBJ1-2, with D maybe TRBD1 (5 bases). CDR1 and CDR2 from the germline V gene are SGHNT and YENEEA. The CDR3 length is 13 residues. Trimming pared 1 base from V and 8 bases from J, leaving 11 bases between.

The chain uses TRBV4-3 and TRBJ1-6; no definite D call. CDR3 size: 16 residues. Germline V gene data show CDR1 as LGHNA and CDR2 as YSLEER. The V end lost 0 bases, the J end lost 10 bases, and 16 bases lay between the germline ends. DNA for the CDR3: TGCGCCAGCAGCCAAGATAGGGCAGCCTACGGGTCACCCCTCCACTTT. Protein product: CASSQDRAAYGSPLHF.

The gene calls are TRBV27 and TRBJ2-5, with a tentative D call TRBD2 (6 bases). CDR3 length: 13 residues. The V gene's germline CDR1 is MNHEY and CDR2 SMNVEV (reference sequence). CDR3 protein: CASSAGTVETQYF. CDR3 DNA sequence: TGTGCTTCGTCTGCGGGAACCGTGGAGACCCAGTACTTC.

This clone was seen once. The chain couples TRBV7-3 to TRBJ2-3, with 9 positions matching TRBD2. After removal of 5 bases from V and 4 bases from J, the junction contained 7 bases not matched to a gene. The CDR3 has 15 residues. The germline CDR1 and CDR2 sequences are SGHTA and FQGTGA. The CDR3 loop reads CASSRAGGDADTQYF. Here the CDR3 DNA reads TGTGCCAGCAGCCGAGCGGGAGGCGACGCAGATACGCAGTATTTT. The variable domain in full, completed from reference TRBV7-3 and TRBJ2-3, reads GAGVSQTPSNKVTEKGKYVELRCDPISGHTALYWYRQSLGQGPEFLIYFQGTGAADDSGLPNDRFFAVRPEGSVSTLKIQRTERGDSAVYLCASSRAGGDADTQYFGPGTRLTVL.

This clone was detected only a few times. This rearrangement joins TRBV6-1 to TRBJ1-6, with D unclear. CDR3 size: 14 residues. V was shortened by 2 bases and J by 10 bases, with 12 bases between the two germline ends. Germline lookup yields CDR1 MNHNS and CDR2 SASEGT. The CDR3 loop reads CASSEQVLFSPLHF. DNA for the CDR3: TGTGCCAGCAGTGAACAGGTTCTCTTCTCACCCCTCCACTTT.

The chain links TRBV4-1 to TRBJ1-3; no reliable D call. The CDR3 sequence is 16 residues long. Germline-derived CDR1 and CDR2 are MGHRA and YSYEKL. The V end was cut by 1 base, the J end by 4 bases, with 14 bases between. CDR3 in amino acids: CASSQAVWAQGNTIYF. CDR3 in DNA: TGCGCCAGCAGCCAAGCGGTGTGGGCGCAAGGAAACACCATATATTTT.

The rearrangement uses TRBV19 and TRBJ2-2; maybe TRBD2 (6 bases). V lost 3 bases and J lost 3, with 11 bases in between. The CDR3 spans 15 residues. Germline-derived CDR1 and CDR2 are LNHDA and SQIVND (reference sequence). As DNA, the CDR3 is TGTGCCAGTAGTATTGGCGGGGTATACACCGGGGAGCTGTTTTTT. Residues: CASSIGGVYTGELFF. Full variable domain (rest looked up from reference TRBV19 and TRBJ2-2): DGGITQSPKYLFRKEGQNVTLSCEQNLNHDAMYWYRQDPGQGLRLIYYSQIVNDFQKGDIAEGYSVSREKKESFPLTVTSAQKNPTAFYLCASSIGGVYTGELFFGEGSRLTVL.

V usage is TRBV7-9 and J usage is TRBJ1-2; tentatively, D is TRBD1 (5 bases). Germline lookup yields CDR1 SEHNR and CDR2 FQNEAQ (reference sequence). This CDR3 has 15 amino acids. The V end lost 5 bases, the J end lost 2 bases, and 15 bases lay between the germline ends. The CDR3 DNA reads as TGTGCCAGCAGCCAAACGGGGGGGGAGAACTATGGCTACACCTTC. It codes for CASSQTGGENYGYTF.

V is TRBV28 and J is TRBJ1-5; 8 nucleotides line up with TRBD1. The CDR3 loop spans 16 amino acids. J lost 2 bases, V lost 4 bases, and 7 bases had no gene match. Per germline, CDR1 MDHEN and CDR2 SYDVKM. The CDR3 DNA sequence: TGTGCCAGCAGTTCTCCGACAGGGGAGGGCAATCAGCCCCAGCATTTT. Protein: CASSSPTGEGNQPQHF.

The chain joins TRBV4-1 to TRBJ1-5; no reliable D call. Trimming shortened V by 4 bases and J by 1 base, and 14 bases separated the two germline ends. The CDR3 is 16 residues long. Germline CDR1 is MGHRA and CDR2 is YSYEKL. CDR3 in DNA: TGCGCCAGCAGCCCGGGAGGGTGGGCGAGCAATCAGCCCCAGCATTTT. It yields the protein CASSPGGWASNQPQHF.

V is TRBV6-5 and J is TRBJ1-3; D might be TRBD1 (5 bases). With 5 bases removed from V and 3 bases from J, the gap between germline ends came to 14 bases. CDR3 length: 15 residues. CDR1 is MNHEY and CDR2 is SVGAGI in the germline V gene. CDR3 amino acids: CASSRNQGSGNTIYF. The CDR3 DNA sequence: TGTGCCAGCAGTAGGAACCAGGGAAGTGGAAACACCATATATTTT.

The rearrangement uses TRBV4-3 and TRBJ2-2; D could derive from TRBD1 or TRBD2 (5 bases each). V shed 5 bases and J shed 8 bases, with 24 bases lying between them. This CDR3 is built from 17 residues. In germline, CDR1 is LGHNA, CDR2 YSLEER. The CDR3 spells CASSYRPYGTEEGELFF. CDR3 nucleotides: TGCGCCAGCAGCTACAGACCTTATGGGACCGAGGAAGGGGAGCTGTTTTTT.

This chain links TRBV5-4 with TRBJ2-7; D call uncertain. CDR3 size: 15 residues. In germline, CDR1 is SGHNT, CDR2 YYREEE (reference sequence). Trimming removed 5 bases at V and 0 bases at J, with 15 bases between. Here the CDR3 reads CASSLSADLSYEQYF. CDR3 nucleotide sequence: TGTGCCAGCAGTCTATCGGCGGACCTCTCCTACGAGCAGTACTTC.

The chain combines TRBV2 with TRBJ2-1, with 8 bases identical to TRBD1. Germline CDR1 is SNHLY and CDR2 is FYNNEI. CDR3 length: 13 residues. V shed 6 bases and J 7 bases; nucleotides not matched to a gene: 5. The CDR3 DNA sequence: TGTGCCAGCAGCGACCAGGGGGCGAATGAGCAGTTCTTC. Protein: CASSDQGANEQFF. Using reference TRBV2 and TRBJ2-1 for the parts outside the CDR3, the full variable domain is EPEVTQTPSHQVTQMGQEVILRCVPISNHLYFYWYRQILGQKVEFLVSFYNNEISEKSEIFDDQFSVERPDGSNFTLKIRSTKLEDSAMYFCASSDQGANEQFFGPGTRLTVL.

The DNA for the CDR3 is TGTGCCAGCAGTGTGGCCAGGGGCAATCAGCCCCAGCATTTT. This encodes CASSVARGNQPQHF. The gene calls are TRBV2 and TRBJ1-5; possibly TRBD1 for D (5 bases). This CDR3 has 14 amino acids. V dropped 4 bases and J dropped 2 bases, with 9 bases sitting between them. Germline loops: CDR1 SNHLY, CDR2 FYNNEI. Drawing the rest from reference TRBV2 and TRBJ1-5, the complete variable domain is EPEVTQTPSHQVTQMGQEVILRCVPISNHLYFYWYRQILGQKVEFLVSFYNNEISEKSEIFDDQFSVERPDGSNFTLKIRSTKLEDSAMYFCASSVARGNQPQHFGDGTRLSIL.

The CDR3 DNA follows: TGTGCCAGCAGCCAAGATATTTCCCAGGGTCGGCCCTATGGCTACACCTTC. This sequence encodes CASSQDISQGRPYGYTF. V usage is TRBV4-2 and J usage is TRBJ1-2, with TRBD1 as a possible D gene (5 bases). CDR1 and CDR2 from the germline V gene are LGHNA and YNFKEQ. Trimming removed 0 bases at V and 4 bases at J, with 18 bases between. The CDR3 loop spans 17 amino acids.

This chain connects TRBV25-1 to TRBJ2-5, with no clear D. This CDR3 is built from 15 residues. CDR1 is MGHDK and CDR2 is SYGVNS in the germline V gene. V lost 1 base and J lost 1, with 10 bases in between. The CDR3 DNA sequence: TGTGCCAGCAGTGAATTTGGGCGGAGCCAAGAGACCCAGTACTTC. Protein: CASSEFGRSQETQYF.